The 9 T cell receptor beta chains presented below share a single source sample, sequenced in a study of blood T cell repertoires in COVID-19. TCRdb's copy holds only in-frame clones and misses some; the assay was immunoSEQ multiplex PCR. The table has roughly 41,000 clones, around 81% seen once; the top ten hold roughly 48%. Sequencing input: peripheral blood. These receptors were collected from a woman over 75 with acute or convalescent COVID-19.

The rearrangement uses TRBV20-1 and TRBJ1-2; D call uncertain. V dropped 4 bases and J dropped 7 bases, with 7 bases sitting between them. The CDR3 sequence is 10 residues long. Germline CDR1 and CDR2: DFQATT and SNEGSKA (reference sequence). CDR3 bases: TGCAGTGCTAAGAGCCCTGGCTACACCTTC. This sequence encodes CSAKSPGYTF.

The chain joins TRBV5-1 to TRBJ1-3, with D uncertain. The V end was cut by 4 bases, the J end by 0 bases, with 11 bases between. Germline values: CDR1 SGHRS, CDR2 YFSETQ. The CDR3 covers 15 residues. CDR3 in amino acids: CASSPVIASGNTIYF. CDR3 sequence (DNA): TGCGCCAGCAGCCCAGTGATAGCCTCTGGAAACACCATATATTTT.

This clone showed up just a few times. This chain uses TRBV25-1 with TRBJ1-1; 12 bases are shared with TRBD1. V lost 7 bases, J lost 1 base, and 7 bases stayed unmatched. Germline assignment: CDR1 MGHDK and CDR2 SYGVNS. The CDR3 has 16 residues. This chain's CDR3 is CASKGDRGQGNTEAFF. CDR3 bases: TGTGCCAGCAAAGGGGACAGGGGGCAGGGGAACACTGAAGCTTTCTTT.

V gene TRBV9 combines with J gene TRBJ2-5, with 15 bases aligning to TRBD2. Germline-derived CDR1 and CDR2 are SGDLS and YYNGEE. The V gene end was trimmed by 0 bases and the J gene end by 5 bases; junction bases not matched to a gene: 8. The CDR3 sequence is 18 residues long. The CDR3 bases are TGTGCCAGCAGCGTAGGGACTAGCGGGGGGGCGATCGGGGAGACCCAGTACTTC. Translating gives CASSVGTSGGAIGETQYF.

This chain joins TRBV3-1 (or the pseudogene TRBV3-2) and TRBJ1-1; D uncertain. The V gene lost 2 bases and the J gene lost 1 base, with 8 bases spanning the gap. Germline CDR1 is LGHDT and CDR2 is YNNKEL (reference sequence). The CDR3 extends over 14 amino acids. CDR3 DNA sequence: TGTGCCAGCAGCCAACATTCCCAGAACACTGAAGCTTTCTTT. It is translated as CASSQHSQNTEAFF.

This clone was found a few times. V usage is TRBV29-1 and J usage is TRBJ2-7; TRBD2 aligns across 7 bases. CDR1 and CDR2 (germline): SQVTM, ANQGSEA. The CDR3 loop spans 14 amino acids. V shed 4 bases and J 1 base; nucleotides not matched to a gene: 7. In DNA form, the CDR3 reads TGCAGCGTTGCCGGGGGGTCCTCTTCCTACGAGCAGTACTTC. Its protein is CSVAGGSSSYEQYF.

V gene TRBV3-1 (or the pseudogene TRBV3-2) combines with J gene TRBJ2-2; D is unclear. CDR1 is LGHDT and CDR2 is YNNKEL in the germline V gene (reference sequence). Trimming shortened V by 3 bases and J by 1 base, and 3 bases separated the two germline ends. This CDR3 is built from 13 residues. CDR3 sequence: CASSHLNTGELFF. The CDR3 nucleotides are TGTGCCAGCAGCCACTTGAACACCGGGGAGCTGTTTTTT.

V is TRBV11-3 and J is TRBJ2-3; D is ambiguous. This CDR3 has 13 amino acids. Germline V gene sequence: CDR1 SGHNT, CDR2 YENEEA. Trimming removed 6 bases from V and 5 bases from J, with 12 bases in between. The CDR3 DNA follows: TGTGCCAGCAGGCCTGACTTAGGAGATACGCAGTATTTT. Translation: CASRPDLGDTQYF.

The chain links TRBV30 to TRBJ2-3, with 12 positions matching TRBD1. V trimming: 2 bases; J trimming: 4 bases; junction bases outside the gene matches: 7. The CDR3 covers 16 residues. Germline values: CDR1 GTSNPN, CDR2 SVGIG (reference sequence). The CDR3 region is CAWSLSGTGGSDTQYF. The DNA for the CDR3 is TGTGCCTGGAGTCTTTCCGGGACAGGGGGCTCAGATACGCAGTATTTT. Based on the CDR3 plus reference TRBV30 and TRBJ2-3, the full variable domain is SQTIHQWPATLVQPVGSPLSLECTVEGTSNPNLYWYRQAAGRGLQLLFYSVGIGQISSEVPQNLSASRPQDRQFILSSKKLLLSDSGFYLCAWSLSGTGGSDTQYFGPGTRLTVL.